This entry describes one TCR beta chain. Method: immunoSEQ multiplex PCR; TCRdb's copy keeps in-frame clones and lacks some. The repertoire holds 100,000 or so clones, with nearly 96% as singletons. This specimen belongs to a study of technical replicates of blood from a handful of donors. The V end was cut by 0 bases, the J end by 4 bases, with 6 bases between. This CDR3 has 12 residues. CDR1 SQVTM and CDR2 ANQGSEA come from the germline V gene. The TCR comes from a human donor in good health. Sequencing was carried out using T cells isolated from PBMCs. The gene calls are TRBV29-1 and TRBJ1-1; no firm D call. The CDR3 sequence is CSVEDFSTEAFF. CDR3 in DNA: TGCAGCGTTGAAGATTTCTCCACTGAAGCTTTCTTT. The variable domain in full, completed from reference TRBV29-1 and TRBJ1-1, reads SAVISQKPSRDICQRGTSLTIQCQVDSQVTMMFWYRQQPGQSLTLIATANQGSEATYESGFVIDKFPISRPNLTFSTLTVSNMSPEDSSIYLCSVEDFSTEAFFGQGTRLTVV.